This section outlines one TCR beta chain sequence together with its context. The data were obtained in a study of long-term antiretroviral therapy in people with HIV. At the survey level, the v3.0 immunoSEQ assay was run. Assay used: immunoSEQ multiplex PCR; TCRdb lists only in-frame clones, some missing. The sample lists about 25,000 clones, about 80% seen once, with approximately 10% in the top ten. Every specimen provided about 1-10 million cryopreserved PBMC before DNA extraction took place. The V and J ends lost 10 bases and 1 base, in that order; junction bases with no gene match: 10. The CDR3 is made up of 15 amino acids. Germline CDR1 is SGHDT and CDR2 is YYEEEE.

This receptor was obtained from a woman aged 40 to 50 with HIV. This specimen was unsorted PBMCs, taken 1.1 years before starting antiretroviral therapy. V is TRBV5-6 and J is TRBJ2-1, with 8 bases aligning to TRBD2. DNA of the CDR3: TGTGCCGGCTCCAAGCGGGGGACGTCCTACAATGAGCAGTTCTTC. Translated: CAGSKRGTSYNEQFF. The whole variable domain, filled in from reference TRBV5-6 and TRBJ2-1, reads DAGVTQSPTHLIKTRGQQVTLRCSPKSGHDTVSWYQQALGQGPQFIFQYYEEEERQRGNFPDRFSGHQFPNYSSELNVNALLLGDSALYLCAGSKRGTSYNEQFFGPGTRLTVL.